Shown below are 32 T cell receptor beta chains from a single sample sequenced in a study of blood T cell repertoires in COVID-19. Some clones are missing from TCRdb's copy, which holds only in-frame ones; the method was immunoSEQ multiplex PCR. The sample lists some 150,000 clones; approximately 89% were seen once. Source material: peripheral blood. These receptors came from a human donor in a cohort sampled during active COVID-19.

Only one count was recorded for this clone. The chain employs TRBV5-1 and TRBJ2-5; 7 bases map to TRBD1. The V segment lost 0 bases and the J segment 2 bases; nucleotides outside the gene matches: 4. CDR1 and CDR2 (germline): SGHRS, YFSETQ. This CDR3 comprises 15 residues. CDR3 loop: CASSLEGAGQETQYF. Written as DNA, the CDR3 is TGCGCCAGCAGCTTGGAGGGGGCAGGGCAAGAGACCCAGTACTTC.

V is TRBV6-4 and J is TRBJ2-3; the match to TRBD2 covers 8 bases. V was clipped by 9 bases and J by 0 bases; unmatched bases: 11. The germline V gene encodes CDR1 MRHNA and CDR2 SNTAGT. The CDR3 spans 16 residues. CDR3 nucleotide sequence: TGTGCCAGAACCGAGGGACTAGGCCGTAGCACAGATACGCAGTATTTT. It encodes CARTEGLGRSTDTQYF.

This clone showed up many times. The chain is built from TRBV4-3 and TRBJ2-1; TRBD1 agrees at 9 bases. The CDR3 loop spans 17 amino acids. After removal of 4 bases from V and 5 bases from J, the junction contained 12 bases not matched to a gene. Germline lookup yields CDR1 LGHNA and CDR2 YSLEER. CDR3 sequence reads: CASSRSIAQGADNEQFF. The CDR3 DNA is TGCGCCAGCAGCCGAAGTATAGCACAGGGGGCTGACAATGAGCAGTTCTTC.

The chain combines TRBV19 with TRBJ1-4; maybe TRBD1 (6 bases). Trimming took 7 bases from V and 7 from J, leaving 16 bases between them. The CDR3 contains 14 residues. Germline loops: CDR1 LNHDA, CDR2 SQIVND (reference sequence). Here the CDR3 DNA reads TGTGCCAGTATTGCCCGGGGGGCTGGTGAAAAACTGTTTTTT. It yields the protein CASIARGAGEKLFF.

V and J are TRBV5-1 and TRBJ2-6, with D maybe TRBD1 (5 bases). This CDR3 comprises 15 residues. Germline CDR1 is SGHRS and CDR2 is YFSETQ. V shed 0 bases and J shed 1 base, with 5 bases lying between them. The CDR3 loop is CASSLGQSGANVLTF. The CDR3 DNA reads TGCGCCAGCAGCTTGGGACAGTCTGGGGCCAACGTCCTGACTTTC.

This chain links TRBV4-3 with TRBJ2-5; TRBD2 aligns across 8 bases. The junction had 7 bases not matched to a gene; V was cut back by 0 bases and J by 4 bases. Germline lookup yields CDR1 LGHNA and CDR2 YSLEER. CDR3 length: 16 amino acids. The CDR3 DNA sequence: TGCGCCAGCAGCCAAGAATGGGCGGGGGGAAGAGAGACCCAGTACTTC. Residues: CASSQEWAGGRETQYF.

In DNA form, the CDR3 reads TGTGCCAGCAGCTTGGGGGGGAGCTCCTACGAGCAGTACTTC. This gives the protein CASSLGGSSYEQYF. The chain employs TRBV13 and TRBJ2-7, with 7 bases identical to TRBD2. Trimming cost V 3 bases and J 0 bases; bases outside gene matches: 2. Germline V gene sequence: CDR1 PRHDT, CDR2 FYEKMQ (reference sequence). This CDR3 has 14 amino acids.

This chain joins TRBV29-1 and TRBJ1-2; 7 bases fit TRBD1. CDR1 SQVTM and CDR2 ANQGSEA come from the germline V gene. CDR3 size: 15 residues. The V gene end was trimmed by 6 bases and the J gene end by 2 bases; junction bases not matched to a gene: 12. CDR3 amino acids: CSVEGGQGGNYGYTF. The CDR3, as DNA: TGCAGCGTCGAGGGGGGCCAGGGGGGCAACTATGGCTACACCTTC.

This sequence joins TRBV18 and TRBJ1-5; TRBD1 is a possible D gene (6 bases). Trimming took off 3 bases at V and 5 bases at J, with 35 bases between the two ends. The CDR3 runs 22 residues. Germline V gene sequence: CDR1 KGHSH, CDR2 LQKENI. The CDR3 DNA reads TGTGCCAGCTCACCGAAAGTCCCGGAGCCGGGAGGGGACACGCCTTTGCATCAGCCCCAGCATTTT. This translates into CASSPKVPEPGGDTPLHQPQHF.

This clone was observed once. This chain uses TRBV18 with TRBJ1-2; 8 nucleotides agree with TRBD1. The CDR3 spans 15 residues. V was pared by 3 bases and J by 4 bases, with 7 bases of the junction left unmatched. CDR1 and CDR2 (germline): KGHSH, LQKENI. CDR3 sequence: CASSPGAGGLYGYTF. CDR3 in DNA: TGTGCCAGCTCACCCGGGGCAGGGGGCCTCTATGGCTACACCTTC.

The gene calls are TRBV5-4 and TRBJ2-3; TRBD2 matches at 8 bases. V was clipped by 5 bases and J by 0 bases; unmatched bases: 5. CDR1 is SGHNT, CDR2 YYREEE, per germline (reference sequence). This CDR3 has 15 residues. The CDR3 reads CASSPGTRSTDTQYF. The CDR3 DNA is TGTGCCAGCAGTCCCGGGACTAGGAGCACAGATACGCAGTATTTT.

This chain connects TRBV18 to TRBJ1-6, with D hard to call. From germline, CDR1 is KGHSH and CDR2 LQKENI. CDR3 size: 15 residues. The ends were cut back, 2 bases at V and 3 bases at J, with 8 bases in the middle. This CDR3 is CASSPSGVYNSPLHF. The CDR3 coding sequence is TGTGCCAGCTCACCAAGCGGGGTCTATAATTCACCCCTCCACTTT.

The gene calls are TRBV11-2 and TRBJ2-1; the match to TRBD2 covers 10 bases. This CDR3 contains 15 residues. V was pared by 4 bases and J by 8 bases, with 8 bases of the junction left unmatched. Per germline, CDR1 SGHAT and CDR2 FQNNGV. The DNA of the CDR3 is TGTGCCAGCAGCTCGGGGACTAGCGACGCCTATGAGCAGTTCTTC. Its translation is CASSSGTSDAYEQFF.

The chain uses TRBV28 and TRBJ2-5; TRBD2 might be the D (5 bases). The V end was cut by 10 bases, the J end by 5 bases, with 8 bases between. Germline lookup yields CDR1 MDHEN and CDR2 SYDVKM. This CDR3 has 10 amino acids. Written as DNA, the CDR3 is TGTGCCACCGGGGAGGAGACCCAGTACTTC. As protein: CATGEETQYF.

The chain combines TRBV2 with TRBJ2-3; TRBD2 aligns across 12 bases. Losses at the gene ends were 6 bases for V and 12 bases for J; bases not matched to a gene: 10. The CDR3 is made up of 14 amino acids. Germline CDR1 and CDR2: SNHLY and FYNNEI. CDR3 sequence: CASSWTSGTPAQYF. The CDR3 DNA is TGTGCCAGCAGCTGGACTAGCGGGACCCCTGCACAGTATTTT.

The rearrangement joins TRBV3-1 (or the pseudogene TRBV3-2) to TRBJ1-3; tentative D call: TRBD1 (5 bases). V was clipped by 1 base and J by 0 bases, with 7 bases between them. The CDR3 has 15 residues. The germline gives CDR1 LGHDT, CDR2 YNNKEL (reference sequence). CDR3 in amino acids: CASSQVDSSGNTIYF. CDR3 nucleotide sequence: TGTGCCAGCAGCCAAGTAGACAGCTCTGGAAACACCATATATTTT.

This chain uses TRBV30 with TRBJ1-2; a weak D match, TRBD1 (5 bases). Germline assignment: CDR1 GTSNPN and CDR2 SVGIG (reference sequence). Deletions cut 0 bases from V and 7 bases from J, with 12 bases between. The CDR3 is 13 residues long. This chain's CDR3 is CAWSVSGQGGYTF. The CDR3 DNA reads TGTGCCTGGAGTGTATCTGGGCAGGGTGGCTACACCTTC.

J is TRBJ2-1 and V is TRBV11-1; 8 bases are shared with TRBD2. CDR1 is SGHAT and CDR2 is FQDESV in the germline V gene (reference sequence). The V gene end was trimmed by 5 bases and the J gene end by 2 bases; junction bases not matched to a gene: 2. The CDR3 length is 14 residues. The CDR3 sequence: CASSPTSAYNEQFF. CDR3 DNA sequence: TGTGCCAGCAGCCCGACTAGCGCCTACAATGAGCAGTTCTTC.

In this sample, this clone is medium-sized. The J gene is TRBJ1-6, the V gene TRBV7-9, with TRBD1 as a possible D gene (5 bases). Germline CDR1 is SEHNR and CDR2 is FQNEAQ (reference sequence). There are 12 residues in the CDR3. Between the trimmed V and J ends, which lost 1 base and 15 bases, there was a span of 10 bases. CDR3 bases: TGTGCCAGCAGCTTAGTAATTGGACACCTCCACTTT. Its protein product is CASSLVIGHLHF.

The V gene is TRBV4-2, the J gene TRBJ2-3; 9 bases line up with TRBD2. CDR3 size: 21 residues. Trimming at V came to 0 bases and at J to 0 bases, leaving 16 bases not matched to a gene. The germline V gene has CDR1 LGHNA and CDR2 YNFKEQ. As DNA, the CDR3 is TGTGCCAGCAGCCAAGATCGGGTGTGGCTAGCGGGAAACTCTAGCACAGATACGCAGTATTTT. This sequence encodes CASSQDRVWLAGNSSTDTQYF.

The gene calls are TRBV14 and TRBJ2-3; 7 positions match TRBD1. CDR3 length equals 12 residues. The germline CDR1 and CDR2 sequences are SGHDN and FVKESK. The ends lost 4 bases at V and 7 bases at J; junction bases unmatched: 2. The CDR3, as DNA: TGTGCCAGCAGCCGGGACAGTTATACGCAGTATTTT. This gives the protein CASSRDSYTQYF. Together with reference TRBV14 and TRBJ2-3, the CDR3 gives the full variable domain: EAGVTQFPSHSVIEKGQTVTLRCDPISGHDNLYWYRRVMGKEIKFLLHFVKESKQDESGMPNNRFLAERTGGTYSTLKVQPAELEDSGVYFCASSRDSYTQYFGPGTRLTVL.

CDR3 amino acids: CASRQGSFGTEAFF. CDR3 DNA sequence: TGTGCCAGCAGACAGGGATCATTTGGCACTGAAGCTTTCTTT. The J gene is TRBJ1-1, the V gene TRBV6-4; maybe TRBD1 (6 bases). The CDR3 is made up of 14 amino acids. CDR1 is MRHNA and CDR2 is SNTAGT in the germline V gene. V lost 6 bases to trimming and J lost 4 bases, with 15 bases between them.

This clone has only one observation. The CDR3 spells CAISDPIRKAGPFDEQYF. CDR3 nucleotide sequence: TGTGCCATCAGTGATCCTATAAGAAAGGCAGGCCCTTTCGACGAGCAGTACTTC. V is TRBV10-3 and J is TRBJ2-7; the D is unclear. V dropped 3 bases and J dropped 5 bases, with 26 bases sitting between them. Germline V gene sequence: CDR1 ENHRY, CDR2 SYGVKD. CDR3 size: 18 residues.

A single count supports this clone. The chain employs TRBV2 and TRBJ2-7; 9 nucleotides line up with TRBD1. The CDR3 is 14 amino acids. Germline V CDR1 and CDR2: SNHLY, FYNNEI. The V gene end was trimmed by 6 bases and the J gene end by 5 bases; junction bases not matched to a gene: 8. CDR3 sequence reads: CASSHGQGRNEQYF. The DNA for the CDR3 is TGTGCCAGCAGCCACGGACAGGGGCGTAACGAGCAGTACTTC.

This clone was seen only once. V gene TRBV7-9 combines with J gene TRBJ1-1, with 9 bases identical to TRBD1. Looked up from germline, CDR1 is SEHNR and CDR2 is FQNEAQ (reference sequence). J lost 4 bases, V lost 0 bases, and 3 bases had no gene match. The length of the CDR3 is 15 residues. CDR3 coding DNA: TGTGCCAGCAGCTTAGCAGGACAGGGGAGCACTGAAGCTTTCTTT. Translation gives CASSLAGQGSTEAFF.

Remarks on this clone: Different DNA sequences within this sample yield the same CDR3. J is TRBJ2-1 and V is TRBV5-1, with 11 bases matching TRBD1. There are 16 residues in the CDR3. The germline V gene encodes CDR1 SGHRS and CDR2 YFSETQ. V lost 4 bases, J lost 0 bases, and 3 bases stayed unmatched. In nucleotides, the CDR3 is TGCGCCAGCAGCCTCGGGACAGGGGGCTCCTACAATGAGCAGTTCTTC. Amino acids: CASSLGTGGSYNEQFF.

V is TRBV4-3 and J is TRBJ1-1; the D gene is possibly TRBD1 (5 bases). Trimming left V 0 bases short and J 7 bases short, with 12 bases between. Looked up from germline, CDR1 is LGHNA and CDR2 is YSLEER. The CDR3 totals 14 residues. CDR3 sequence: CASSQDTGRVEAFF. The CDR3 DNA reads TGCGCCAGCAGCCAAGATACAGGACGGGTTGAAGCTTTCTTT.

The chain links TRBV7-9 to TRBJ2-7; the D gene is possibly TRBD2 (6 bases). The CDR3 contains 16 residues. In germline, CDR1 is SEHNR, CDR2 FQNEAQ (reference sequence). Trimming removed 3 bases at V and 5 bases at J, with 20 bases between. The CDR3 DNA is TGTGCCAGCAGCTTCCCCGGAGGGGCCAAGATCCACGAGCAGTACTTC. Translation: CASSFPGGAKIHEQYF.

In this sample, this clone turned up a few times. V gene TRBV4-2 combines with J gene TRBJ1-1, with 8 bases that match TRBD1. The CDR3 loop spans 12 amino acids. Trimming took 4 bases from V and 12 from J; bases not matched to a gene: 7. Germline CDR1 LGHNA, CDR2 YNFKEQ. The CDR3 reads CASSPDRGRSFF. CDR3 DNA sequence: TGTGCCAGCAGCCCTGACAGGGGAAGGTCTTTCTTT.

For the CDR3, the DNA is TGTGCCAGCAGTTACCGACAGGTTACCGGGGAGCTGTTTTTT. Translating gives CASSYRQVTGELFF. This chain links TRBV27 with TRBJ2-2; a possible D gene is TRBD1 (6 bases). Looked up from germline, CDR1 is MNHEY and CDR2 is SMNVEV (reference sequence). The CDR3 spans 14 residues. Trimming pared 4 bases from V and 5 bases from J, leaving 11 bases between.

The genes are TRBV3-1 (or the pseudogene TRBV3-2) and TRBJ1-2; maybe TRBD1 (5 bases). Germline loops: CDR1 LGHDT, CDR2 YNNKEL (reference sequence). With 2 bases removed from V and 7 bases from J, the gap between germline ends came to 11 bases. The length of the CDR3 is 13 residues. The CDR3 protein is CASSQSGMGGYTF. The CDR3 DNA reads as TGTGCCAGCAGCCAATCAGGGATGGGTGGCTACACCTTC.

The chain joins TRBV30 to TRBJ2-2, with 10 bases matching TRBD2. Germline loops: CDR1 GTSNPN, CDR2 SVGIG (reference sequence). V gave up 4 bases and J gave up 4 bases; unmatched junction bases: 0. The CDR3 covers 13 residues. The CDR3 is CAWKRGGTGELFF. CDR3 coding DNA: TGTGCCTGGAAGCGGGGGGGCACCGGGGAGCTGTTTTTT.